Each of the 9 T cell receptor beta chains below was sequenced from the same sample in a study of T-cell memory formation after mild COVID-19. A single record per CDR3 protein comes from TCRdb applying MiXCR to the 5' RACE reads. The table shows 280,000 or so distinct CDR3 sequences, with roughly 8.2% occurring only once. The sample taken for sequencing was PBMCs or a T cell subset sorted from them (not recorded which). The receptor set was obtained from a man aged 18 to 29 who had mild COVID-19 (a few samples of this study predate the infection). Cell type and time point are not known.

Here the CDR3 DNA reads TGCAGTGCCCGCCGGGGAGATGGCTACACCTTC. This encodes CSARRGDGYTF. The chain joins TRBV20-1 to TRBJ1-2; D gene unclear. Germline V CDR1 and CDR2: DFQATT, SNEGSKA (reference sequence). V was trimmed by 6 bases and J by 6 bases, leaving 11 bases between them. This CDR3 comprises 11 residues.

This sequence joins TRBV12-3 or TRBV12-4 and TRBJ2-5; D is unresolved. The V gene lost 2 bases and the J gene lost 3 bases, with 7 bases spanning the gap. This CDR3 has 13 residues. CDR3 in DNA: TGTGCCAGCAGTTTATTCTCAGAAGAGACCCAGTACTTC. This encodes CASSLFSEETQYF.

The table lists this clonotype with a few counts. V gene TRBV12-3 or TRBV12-4 combines with J gene TRBJ2-3, with 7 bases fitting TRBD1. The V segment lost 6 bases and the J segment 2 bases; nucleotides outside the gene matches: 11. This CDR3 comprises 16 residues. The CDR3 nucleotides read TGTGCCAGCAGCCAACCCGGGACAGAGTTCACAGATACGCAGTATTTT. Translated: CASSQPGTEFTDTQYF.

Concerning this clonotype: A much bigger clone sits one base away, suggesting this may be a read error. This chain uses TRBV7-9 with TRBJ2-3; D is undetermined. The CDR3 totals 13 residues. Per germline, CDR1 SEHNR and CDR2 FQNEAQ (reference sequence). Here the CDR3 reads CAISLGYPDTQYF. CDR3 nucleotides: TGTGCCATCAGCTTAGGCTATCCAGATACGCAGTATTTT.

This rearrangement joins TRBV6-4 to TRBJ2-3, with 8 nucleotides matching TRBD2. The ends lost 4 bases at V and 2 bases at J; junction bases unmatched: 2. CDR1 and CDR2 from the germline V gene are MRHNA and SNTAGT. The CDR3 runs to 14 residues. CDR3 amino acids: CASSGGGPTDTQYF. In DNA form, the CDR3 reads TGTGCCAGCAGTGGCGGGGGGCCCACAGATACGCAGTATTTT.

The chain recombines TRBV4-3 with TRBJ2-3; perhaps TRBD1 as D (6 bases). The CDR3 length is 17 residues. V was clipped by 0 bases and J by 5 bases, with 18 bases between them. Germline CDR1 reads LGHNA; CDR2 reads YSLEER. The CDR3, as DNA: TGCGCCAGCAGCCAAGATCTCCGGTTGGGGGCCTTAGATACGCAGTATTTT. Protein: CASSQDLRLGALDTQYF.

V and J are TRBV20-1 and TRBJ2-3, with 14 positions matching TRBD2. Trimming took 6 bases from V and 2 from J; bases not matched to a gene: 4. The CDR3 totals 15 residues. Germline-derived CDR1 and CDR2 are DFQATT and SNEGSKA (reference sequence). CDR3 coding DNA: TGCAGTGCCGGACTAGCGGGGGGCTTCACAGATACGCAGTATTTT. It translates to CSAGLAGGFTDTQYF.

This clonotype was recorded at least ten times. V and J are TRBV5-1 and TRBJ2-1; 12 bases fit TRBD1. This CDR3 comprises 16 residues. Looked up from germline, CDR1 is SGHRS and CDR2 is YFSETQ. V was pared by 7 bases and J by 3 bases, with 8 bases of the junction left unmatched. CDR3 in DNA: TGCGCCAGCCGGGACAGGGGGCGGCAGGGCTACAATGAGCAGTTCTTC. Its translation: CASRDRGRQGYNEQFF.

This clonotype showed up many times. The chain combines TRBV25-1 with TRBJ2-3; tentative D call: TRBD2 (7 bases). V lost 2 bases and J lost 2, with 14 bases in between. The germline CDR1 and CDR2 sequences are MGHDK and SYGVNS. The CDR3 is 16 residues long. CDR3 DNA: TGTGCCAGCAGTGAACCAGGGGAGGGAAACACAGATACGCAGTATTTT. This sequence encodes CASSEPGEGNTDTQYF.